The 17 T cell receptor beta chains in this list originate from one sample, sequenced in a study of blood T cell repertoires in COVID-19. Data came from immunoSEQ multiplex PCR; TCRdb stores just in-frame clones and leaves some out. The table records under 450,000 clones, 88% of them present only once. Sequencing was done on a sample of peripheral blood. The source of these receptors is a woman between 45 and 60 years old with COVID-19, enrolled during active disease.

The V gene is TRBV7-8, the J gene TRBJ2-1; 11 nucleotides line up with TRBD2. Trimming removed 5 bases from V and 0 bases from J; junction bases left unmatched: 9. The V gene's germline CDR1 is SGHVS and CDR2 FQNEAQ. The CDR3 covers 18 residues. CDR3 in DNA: TGTGCCAGCAGCAAACTAGCGGGGGTCCTCAGCTCCTACAATGAGCAGTTCTTC. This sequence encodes CASSKLAGVLSSYNEQFF.

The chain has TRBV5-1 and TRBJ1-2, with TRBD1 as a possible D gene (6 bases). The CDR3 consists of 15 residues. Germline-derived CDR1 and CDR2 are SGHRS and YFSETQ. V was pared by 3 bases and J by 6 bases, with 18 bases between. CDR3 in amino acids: CASSYVGQLGDGYTF. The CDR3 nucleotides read TGCGCCAGCAGCTACGTCGGACAGTTGGGTGATGGCTACACCTTC.

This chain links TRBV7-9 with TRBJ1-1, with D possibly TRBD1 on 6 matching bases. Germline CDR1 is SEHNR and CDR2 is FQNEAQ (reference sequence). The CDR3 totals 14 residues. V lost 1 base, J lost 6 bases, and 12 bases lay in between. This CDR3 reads CASSLGGRWAEAFF. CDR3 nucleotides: TGTGCCAGCAGCTTAGGGGGGCGATGGGCTGAAGCTTTCTTT.

The CDR3 protein is CASSQALTRNTDTQYF. The CDR3 DNA is TGTGCCAGCAGCCAGGCGCTGACTCGGAACACGGATACGCAGTATTTT. The chain recombines TRBV14 with TRBJ2-3; D is unclear. With 3 bases removed from V and 6 bases from J, the gap between germline ends came to 19 bases. Germline V gives CDR1 SGHDN, CDR2 FVKESK. This CDR3 has 16 residues.

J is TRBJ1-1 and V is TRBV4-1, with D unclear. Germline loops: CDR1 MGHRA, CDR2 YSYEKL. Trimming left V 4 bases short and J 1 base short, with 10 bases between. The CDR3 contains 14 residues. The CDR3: CASSLGLWNTEAFF. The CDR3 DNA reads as TGCGCCAGCAGCCTCGGACTGTGGAACACTGAAGCTTTCTTT.

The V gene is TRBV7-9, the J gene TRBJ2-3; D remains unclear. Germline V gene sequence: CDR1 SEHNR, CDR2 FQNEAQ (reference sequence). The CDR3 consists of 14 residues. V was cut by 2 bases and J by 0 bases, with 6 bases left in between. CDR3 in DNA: TGTGCCAGCAGCTTATCCTTTAGCACAGATACGCAGTATTTT. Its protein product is CASSLSFSTDTQYF.

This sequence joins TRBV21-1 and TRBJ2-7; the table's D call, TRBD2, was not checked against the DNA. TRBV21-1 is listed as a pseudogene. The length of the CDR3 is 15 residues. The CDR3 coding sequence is TGTGCCAGCTCTACTATGAGGGTCAACTCCTACGAGCAGTACTTC. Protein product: CASSTMRVNSYEQYF.

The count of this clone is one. This chain's CDR3 is CASSPTTGIGNTIYF. The DNA for the CDR3 is TGTGCCAGCTCACCGACGACAGGGATTGGAAACACCATATATTTT. This chain uses TRBV18 with TRBJ1-3; 7 nucleotides match TRBD1. The CDR3 is 15 residues long. In germline, CDR1 is KGHSH, CDR2 LQKENI. After removal of 3 bases from V and 3 bases from J, the junction contained 5 bases not matched to a gene.

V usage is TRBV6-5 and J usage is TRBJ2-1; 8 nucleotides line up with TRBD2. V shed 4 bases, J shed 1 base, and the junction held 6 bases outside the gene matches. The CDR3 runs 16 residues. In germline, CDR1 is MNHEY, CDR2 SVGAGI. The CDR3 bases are TGTGCCAGCAGTTTCTTAGCGGGGCGTTCCTACAATGAGCAGTTCTTC. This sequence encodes CASSFLAGRSYNEQFF.

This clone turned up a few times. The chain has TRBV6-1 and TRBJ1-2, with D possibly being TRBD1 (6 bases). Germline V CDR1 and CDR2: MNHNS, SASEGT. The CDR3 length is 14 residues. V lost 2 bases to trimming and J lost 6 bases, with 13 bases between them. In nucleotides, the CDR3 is TGTGCCAGCAGTGAACCTGGACAGTCTCATGGCTACACCTTC. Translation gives CASSEPGQSHGYTF.

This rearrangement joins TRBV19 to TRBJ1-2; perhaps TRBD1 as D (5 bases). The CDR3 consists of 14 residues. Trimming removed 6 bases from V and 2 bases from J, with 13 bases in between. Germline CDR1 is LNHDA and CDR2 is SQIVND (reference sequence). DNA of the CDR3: TGTGCCAGTAGATCTCTGGGGGGAAACTATGGCTACACCTTC. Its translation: CASRSLGGNYGYTF.

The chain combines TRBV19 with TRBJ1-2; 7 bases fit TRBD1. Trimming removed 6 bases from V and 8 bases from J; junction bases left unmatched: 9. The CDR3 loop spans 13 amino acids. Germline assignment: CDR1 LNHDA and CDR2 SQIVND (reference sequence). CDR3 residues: CASRSTGTLGYTF. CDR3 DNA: TGTGCCAGTAGATCGACAGGGACTTTGGGCTACACCTTC.

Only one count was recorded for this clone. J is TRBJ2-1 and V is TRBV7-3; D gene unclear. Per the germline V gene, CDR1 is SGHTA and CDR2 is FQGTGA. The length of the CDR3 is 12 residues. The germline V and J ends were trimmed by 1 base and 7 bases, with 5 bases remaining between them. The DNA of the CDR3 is TGTGCCAGCAGCTTAATCGGGAATGAGCAGTTCTTC. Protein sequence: CASSLIGNEQFF.

Here the CDR3 reads CASSYSKGEPQHF. The DNA for the CDR3 is TGTGCCAGCAGTTACTCGAAGGGGGAGCCCCAGCATTTT. V usage is TRBV6-5 and J usage is TRBJ1-5; a possible D gene is TRBD1 (6 bases). From germline, CDR1 is MNHEY and CDR2 SVGAGI. This CDR3 is 13 amino acids long. The V gene lost 0 bases and the J gene lost 8 bases, with 8 bases spanning the gap.

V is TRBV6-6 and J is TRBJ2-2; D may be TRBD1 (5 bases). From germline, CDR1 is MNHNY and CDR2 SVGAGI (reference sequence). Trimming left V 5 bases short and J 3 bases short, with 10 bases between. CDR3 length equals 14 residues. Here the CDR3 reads CASSLQAYTGELFF. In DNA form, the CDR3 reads TGTGCCAGCAGTCTACAGGCGTACACCGGGGAGCTGTTTTTT.

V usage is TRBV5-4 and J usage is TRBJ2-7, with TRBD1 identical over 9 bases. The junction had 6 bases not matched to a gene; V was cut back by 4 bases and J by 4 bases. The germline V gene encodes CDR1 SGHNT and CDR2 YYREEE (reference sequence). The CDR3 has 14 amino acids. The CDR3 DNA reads TGTGCCAGCAGCCCGGGACAGGGTAAATACGAGCAGTACTTC. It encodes CASSPGQGKYEQYF. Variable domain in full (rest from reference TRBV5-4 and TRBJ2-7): ETGVTQSPTHLIKTRGQQVTLRCSSQSGHNTVSWYQQALGQGPQFIFQYYREEENGRGNFPPRFSGLQFPNYSSELNVNALELDDSALYLCASSPGQGKYEQYFGPGTRLTVT.

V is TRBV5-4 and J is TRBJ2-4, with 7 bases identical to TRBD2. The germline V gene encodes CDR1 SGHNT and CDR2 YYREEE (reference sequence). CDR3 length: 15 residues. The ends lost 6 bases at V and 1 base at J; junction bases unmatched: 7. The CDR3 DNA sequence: TGTGCCAGCACCCCTGACGGGGGGGCCAAAAACATTCAGTACTTC. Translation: CASTPDGGAKNIQYF.